This T cell receptor beta chain was sequenced in a study of shared clonotypes between healthy human individuals. Study details: CD4 naive and memory got three plates each, CD8 naive two, CD8 memory one. Findings of the study overall: Relative to memory subsets, naive subsets generally showed larger estimated richness.

CD8 memory combined CD45RO+ cells with CCR7-negative CD45RA+ TemRA cells. The trim removed 4 bases at V and 1 base at J, leaving 1 base unmatched. Germline assignment: CDR1 LGHNA and CDR2 YNFKEQ. CDR3 size: 14 residues. Generated by immunoSEQ multiplex PCR, the TCRdb table keeps only in-frame clones and is missing some. The sample contains roughly 400,000 clones, approximately 96% of which appear only once. Comment on this clone: The antigen is unknown.

The receptor was derived from a man in his thirties or forties in good health. This chain links TRBV4-2 with TRBJ2-3; TRBD2 matches 8 bases. Sequencing was done on a sample of memory CD8+ T cells sorted from blood. Subset in this sample: CD45RO+ cells pooled with CCR7-negative TemRA cells. CDR3 residues: CASSPRGGTDTQYF. The DNA of the CDR3 is TGTGCCAGCAGCCCGCGGGGGGGCACAGATACGCAGTATTTT.